This T cell receptor (beta chain) derives from a study of cytomegalovirus exposure and HLA in healthy donors. Notes on the study in general: Reported findings show TCR beta sequences accurately forecast HLA-A and HLA-B alleles in most subjects. It was in a later analysis that TCR association rates were seen to vary by HLA locus, highest for DRB1 and lowest for HLA-C. Reports credit the classifier with highly specific, highly sensitive diagnosis of cytomegalovirus status. Upon later analysis, HLA-associated TCR beta chains proved more clonally expanded than other, equally common chains.

Germline CDR1 is MDHEN and CDR2 is SYDVKM. There are 16 residues in the CDR3. J lost 4 bases, V lost 3 bases, and 8 bases had no gene match. To note about this clone: Its antigen is unidentified.

In the PCR, 60 Vbeta and 13 Jbeta primers were used. The assay was immunoSEQ multiplex PCR, and TCRdb's table has in-frame clones only and misses some. Recorded for this sample: tens of thousands of clones. The chain uses TRBV28 and TRBJ1-5; 8 bases align to TRBD1. The clonotype originates from a woman aged 55 to 70 in good health and CMV-seropositive. Sequencing was carried out using PBMCs. The CDR3 reads CASSFGRGLVNQPQHF. The CDR3 DNA reads TGTGCCAGCAGTTTTGGCAGGGGGCTTGTTAATCAGCCCCAGCATTTT.